This TCR beta chain was sequenced during a study of early T cells in non-severe SARS-CoV-2 infection. General study points: Anti-spike CD8 responses were favored by VDJdb matching, which missed private and CD4 specificities.

CDR3 length: 13 amino acids. Germline lookup yields CDR1 DFQATT and CDR2 SNEGSKA (reference sequence). V shed 5 bases and J shed 1 base, with 11 bases lying between them. As concerns this clonotype: Its specificity is not known.

As part of library construction, unique molecular identifiers were attached to individual cDNA molecules. MiXCR, run by TCRdb on the 5' RACE reads, gives a single entry per CDR3 protein. The sample lists roughly 75,000 distinct CDR3 sequences, about 16% seen once, with approximately 2.6% in the top ten. The gene calls are TRBV20-1 and TRBJ1-1; the D is unclear. This clonotype originated in an adult who was a healthcare worker with PCR-confirmed SARS-CoV-2 infection or an uninfected control (not recorded which). What was sequenced was whole blood. The CDR3 loop is CSAPTNRNTEAFF. In nucleotides, the CDR3 is TGCAGTGCTCCAACTAACAGGAACACTGAAGCTTTCTTT.